These 16 T cell receptor beta chains originate from one sample sequenced in a study of cytomegalovirus exposure and HLA in healthy donors. Primers for the PCR totalled 60 Vbeta and 13 Jbeta. The repertoire was sequenced with immunoSEQ multiplex PCR; TCRdb's copy has only in-frame clones and lacks some. The table includes 150,000 to 170,000 clones, around 84% detected once. The sample consisted of PBMCs. The receptors shown here come from a woman aged 40 to 50 in good health and CMV-seropositive.

The chain joins TRBV7-2 to TRBJ1-2, with a weak D call TRBD1 (6 bases). Germline CDR1 is SGHTA and CDR2 is FQGNSA. V was clipped by 3 bases and J by 7 bases, with 21 bases between them. CDR3 size: 16 residues. CDR3 in amino acids: CASSFQLSVSGAGYTF. The CDR3 DNA reads TGTGCCAGCAGCTTTCAGTTATCAGTATCAGGGGCTGGCTACACCTTC.

J is TRBJ2-3 and V is TRBV9; 7 nucleotides match TRBD2. CDR3 length: 15 residues. Trimming removed 4 bases from V and 9 bases from J; junction bases left unmatched: 14. CDR1 SGDLS and CDR2 YYNGEE come from the germline V gene. The CDR3 DNA reads TGTGCCAGCAGCCCCCTCGGCGGGAGAGTAAGGACGCAGTATTTT. Its translation: CASSPLGGRVRTQYF. Supplemented by reference TRBV9 and TRBJ2-3, the full variable domain reads DSGVTQTPKHLITATGQRVTLRCSPRSGDLSVYWYQQSLDQGLQFLIQYYNGEERAKGNILERFSAQQFPDLHSELNLSSLELGDSALYFCASSPLGGRVRTQYFGPGTRLTVL.

This chain joins TRBV7-9 and TRBJ2-3; 11 positions agree with TRBD2. The CDR3 length is 15 residues. Germline CDR1 is SEHNR and CDR2 is FQNEAQ (reference sequence). V was clipped by 5 bases and J by 5 bases; unmatched bases: 6. The CDR3 nucleotides read TGTGCCAGCAGCGCCAATAGCGGGAGGGAAGATACGCAGTATTTT. Translating it yields CASSANSGREDTQYF.

This clone appeared once. The chain recombines TRBV5-1 with TRBJ2-7; TRBD1 matches 9 bases. There are 16 residues in the CDR3. Germline V gives CDR1 SGHRS, CDR2 YFSETQ. J lost 2 bases, V lost 4 bases, and 10 bases had no gene match. The CDR3 loop reads CASSDGTGLRTYEQYF. For the CDR3, the DNA is TGCGCCAGCAGCGACGGGACAGGGCTAAGGACCTACGAGCAGTACTTC.

The rearrangement uses TRBV7-9 and TRBJ1-2; 8 bases are shared with TRBD1. Germline V gene lookup returns CDR1 SEHNR and CDR2 FQNEAQ (reference sequence). The CDR3 loop spans 14 amino acids. The J segment lost 8 bases and the V segment lost 7 bases, leaving 12 bases of the junction unmatched. CDR3 sequence: CASNNPDRGRGYTF. CDR3 DNA sequence: TGTGCCAGCAACAATCCCGACAGGGGTCGGGGCTACACCTTC.

The rearrangement joins TRBV6-1 to TRBJ1-4; 12 bases align to TRBD1. Trimming at V came to 6 bases and at J to 8 bases, leaving 7 bases not matched to a gene. The CDR3 covers 15 residues. Germline CDR1 is MNHNS and CDR2 is SASEGT. This CDR3 is CASSDGTGGDEKLFF. CDR3 nucleotide sequence: TGTGCCAGCAGCGACGGGACAGGGGGCGACGAAAAACTGTTTTTT.

J is TRBJ1-5 and V is TRBV28; D may be TRBD1 (6 bases). This CDR3 region has 14 residues. V lost 6 bases to trimming and J lost 3 bases, with 12 bases between them. Germline V gene sequence: CDR1 MDHEN, CDR2 SYDVKM. Here the CDR3 DNA reads TGTGCCAGCAGCTCGACAGGCTTCAATCAGCCCCAGCATTTT. Translating it yields CASSSTGFNQPQHF.

The chain uses TRBV9 and TRBJ2-3, with 7 bases identical to TRBD2. The CDR3 loop spans 15 amino acids. CDR1 is SGDLS, CDR2 YYNGEE, per germline. V lost 4 bases to trimming and J lost 4 bases; unmatched junction nucleotides: 9. The CDR3 DNA follows: TGTGCCAGCAGCTCTGGGGTAGCGGGCTCAGATACGCAGTATTTT. Amino acid sequence: CASSSGVAGSDTQYF.

This clone was found once. The genes are TRBV7-9 and TRBJ1-4; tentatively, D is TRBD1 (5 bases). The V end was cut by 4 bases, the J end by 0 bases, with 12 bases between. Per the germline V gene, CDR1 is SEHNR and CDR2 is FQNEAQ (reference sequence). The CDR3 contains 16 residues. CDR3 sequence (DNA): TGTGCCAGCAGCTCCCGAGACAGAGCAACTAATGAAAAACTGTTTTTT. It codes for CASSSRDRATNEKLFF.

The chain combines TRBV27 with TRBJ2-5; weak D call: TRBD1 (6 bases). CDR3 size: 13 residues. V was trimmed by 8 bases and J by 7 bases, leaving 17 bases between them. Looked up from germline, CDR1 is MNHEY and CDR2 is SMNVEV (reference sequence). DNA for the CDR3: TGTGCCAGCCGCCTGTCCCAGGGGTTGACCCAGTACTTC. Residues: CASRLSQGLTQYF.

This clone was seen just once. The rearrangement uses TRBV4-1 and TRBJ2-2; 9 bases are a match to TRBD2. The germline gives CDR1 MGHRA, CDR2 YSYEKL. V dropped 4 bases and J dropped 5; count of bases not matched to a gene: 5. This CDR3 has 15 amino acids. The CDR3 sequence: CASSPLAGGTGELFF. Written as DNA, the CDR3 is TGCGCCAGCAGCCCCTTGGCGGGAGGGACCGGGGAGCTGTTTTTT.

The rearrangement links TRBV19 to TRBJ1-1; weak D call: TRBD1 (6 bases). Trimming removed 5 bases from V and 1 base from J, with 17 bases in between. The germline V gene has CDR1 LNHDA and CDR2 SQIVND (reference sequence). This CDR3 region has 16 residues. The CDR3, as DNA: TGTGCCAGTAGTTCCTTACCCGGGACAAAGAACACTGAAGCTTTCTTT. Encoded protein: CASSSLPGTKNTEAFF.

The chain combines TRBV7-8 with TRBJ2-1; D gene ambiguous. The length of the CDR3 is 12 residues. Germline assignment: CDR1 SGHVS and CDR2 FQNEAQ. The ends were cut back, 9 bases at V and 4 bases at J, with 10 bases in the middle. The CDR3 spells CARQKNYNEQFF. CDR3 bases: TGTGCCAGACAGAAAAATTACAATGAGCAGTTCTTC.

This clone was counted a few times. The V and J genes are TRBV7-8 and TRBJ1-5; TRBD1 matches 7 bases. The CDR3 sequence is 15 residues long. Trimming removed 2 bases from V and 4 bases from J; junction bases left unmatched: 5. The germline V gene encodes CDR1 SGHVS and CDR2 FQNEAQ. The CDR3 sequence is CASSLRDSPNQPQHF. The CDR3, as DNA: TGTGCCAGCAGCTTACGGGACAGCCCTAATCAGCCCCAGCATTTT.

The chain is built from TRBV29-1 and TRBJ2-3, with TRBD2 matching over 13 bases. V shed 3 bases, J shed 5 bases, and the junction held 2 bases outside the gene matches. The CDR3 loop spans 14 amino acids. The germline CDR1 and CDR2 sequences are SQVTM and ANQGSEA. This CDR3 reads CSVDTSGRGDTQYF. Written as DNA, the CDR3 is TGCAGCGTTGACACTAGCGGGAGGGGAGATACGCAGTATTTT.

The chain couples TRBV30 to TRBJ2-1; 15 bases line up with TRBD2. Germline CDR1 reads GTSNPN; CDR2 reads SVGIG (reference sequence). The length of the CDR3 is 18 residues. J gave up 0 bases and V 1 base, and 4 bases lay outside the gene matches. The CDR3 protein is CAWSAWGLAGGSYNEQFF. The CDR3 region has the DNA TGTGCCTGGAGTGCGTGGGGACTAGCGGGGGGCTCCTACAATGAGCAGTTCTTC.